These T cell receptor beta chains were read from a single sample in a study of CD8 T cells in ankylosing spondylitis. TCRdb recomputed calls from the 5' RACE reads with MiXCR, one row per CDR3 protein. The table records 200,000 to 250,000 distinct CDR3 sequences, roughly a tenth of them present only once. Sequencing input: blood, either unsorted or a sorted T cell fraction (not recorded which). Source of these receptors: a male donor with ankylosing spondylitis or in good health (not recorded which). CDR3s include the opening cysteine and the closing phenylalanine or tryptophan. D genes are given only for firm matches. Clone size is stated in some rows and not others, as once, few, many or a class when expanded.

. | TRBJ1-1 | TRBV20-1 | . | TGCAGTGCTAACTCACAGGGCACGACGATGAACACTGAAGCTTTCTTT | CSANSQGTTMNTEAFF
. | TRBJ2-4 | TRBV2 | TRBD1 | TGTACCAGCAGTCCGCACAGGGGGGAAACGGTTCTAGCCAAAAACATTCAGTACTTC | CTSSPHRGETVLAKNIQYF
. | TRBJ2-7 | TRBV3-1 | . | TGTGCCAGCAGCCAAGATCGACCGACAGGCTACGAGCAGTACTTC | CASSQDRPTGYEQYF
few | TRBJ1-3 | TRBV6-2/TRBV6-3 | TRBD1 | TGTGCCAGCAGTACTCCGGGACAGCCCGCATCTGGAAACACCATATATTTT | CASSTPGQPASGNTIYF
many | TRBJ2-1 | TRBV7-2 | . | TGTGCCAGCAACAGAATGGAGGGCGTTGAGCAGTTCTTC | CASNRMEGVEQFF
few | TRBJ1-1 | TRBV5-1 | . | TGCGCCAGCAGCCGGGTGGGGACATTGAACACTGAAGCTTTCTTT | CASSRVGTLNTEAFF
few | TRBJ1-2 | TRBV19 | . | TGTGCCAGTAGTATGGAAGCAGGGGCGCCTAACTATGGCTACACCTTC | CASSMEAGAPNYGYTF
many | TRBJ2-1 | TRBV20-1 | . | TGCAGTGCTAGAGACAGCCGGGCCAATGAGCAGTTCTTC | CSARDSRANEQFF
many | TRBJ1-6 | TRBV6-1 | . | TGTGCCAGCACCCAGAGGGGGGGAAGTAATTCACCCCTCCACTTT | CASTQRGGSNSPLHF
many | TRBJ1-2 | TRBV24-1 | . | TGTGCCACCAGTGATACAGGGTCGTGGGGCTACACCTTC | CATSDTGSWGYTF
many | TRBJ1-2 | TRBV5-8 | TRBD1 | TGTGCCAGCAGCTCGACAGGGCCTGGCTACACCTTC | CASSSTGPGYTF
many | TRBJ2-1 | TRBV7-8 | TRBD1 | TGTGCCAGCAGCCGAATTCGGAAAGGACAGGTCCAATCCTACAATGAGCAGTTCTTC | CASSRIRKGQVQSYNEQFF
many | TRBJ2-7 | TRBV13 | TRBD1 | TGTGCCAGCAGCAACGACAGGGGCGACGAGCAGTACTTC | CASSNDRGDEQYF
many | TRBJ2-7 | TRBV5-1 | TRBD1 | TGCGCCAGCAGCTTGGAAGGACAGGGAGGCGAGCAGTACTTC | CASSLEGQGGEQYF
few | TRBJ1-5 | TRBV19 | . | TGTGCCAGTAGCTACGGCCTGAGGCAGGGCGGTAATCAGCCCCAGCATTTT | CASSYGLRQGGNQPQHF
many | TRBJ2-1 | TRBV5-1 | TRBD1 | TGCGCCAGCAGCTTGGAAACAGGGGCCTCCTACAATGAGCAGTTCTTC | CASSLETGASYNEQFF
many | TRBJ2-3 | TRBV19 | TRBD1 | TGTGCCAGTAGTATAGATGGGACAGGGTTCCTGGATACGCAGTATTTT | CASSIDGTGFLDTQYF
many | TRBJ2-2 | TRBV29-1 | . | TGCAGCGTTGCTAGATCCGGGGAGCTGTTTTTT | CSVARSGELFF
many | TRBJ2-3 | TRBV20-1 | TRBD2 | TGCAGTGCTAGAGATATGGTTAGCGGGGGGCCGGATACGCAGTATTTT | CSARDMVSGGPDTQYF
many | TRBJ2-1 | TRBV5-6 | TRBD2 | TGTGCCAGCAGCTGGACTAGCCGCTCCTACAATGAGCAGTTCTTC | CASSWTSRSYNEQFF
many | TRBJ2-4 | TRBV6-5 | . | TGTGCCAGCAGTTTGGGGTACCGAGACATTCAGTACTTC | CASSLGYRDIQYF
. | TRBJ2-5 | TRBV28 | . | TGTGCCAGCAGGGCAGGGTCCCCAGAGACCCAGTACTTC | CASRAGSPETQYF
many | TRBJ1-6 | TRBV7-8 | . | TGTGCCAGCAGCCCGCTTCCCTTACTCCAGTTCAATTTACCCCTCCACTTT | CASSPLPLLQFNLPLHF
few | TRBJ2-1 | TRBV30 | TRBD1 | TGTGCCTGGAGGAGGGTGACAGGGGCCTACAATGAGCAGTTCTTC | CAWRRVTGAYNEQFF
many | TRBJ2-5 | TRBV10-3 | . | TGTGCCATCAGTGAGAGAGGGGAGACCCAGTACTTC | CAISERGETQYF
many | TRBJ2-5 | TRBV5-1 | . | TGCGCCAGCAGCTCGGGACTGACATCACAAGAGACCCAGTACTTC | CASSSGLTSQETQYF
many | TRBJ2-5 | TRBV5-1 | TRBD1 | TGCGCCAGCAGGGTTACAGGGGGCCAAGAGACCCAGTACTTC | CASRVTGGQETQYF
few | TRBJ2-2 | TRBV28 | . | TGTGCCATCCAAAGGGGGGATACCGGGGAGCTGTTTTTT | CAIQRGDTGELFF
many | TRBJ2-3 | TRBV7-2 | . | TGTGCCAGCAGCTCAAGTCCGGGACTGGGGCAGTATTTT | CASSSSPGLGQYF
many | TRBJ2-2 | TRBV25-1 | . | TGTGCCAGCAGTGATCGGACGGGCACCGGGGAGCTGTTTTTT | CASSDRTGTGELFF
many | TRBJ1-1 | TRBV9 | . | TGTGCCAGCAGCGTATCAGGGGCCGCTGAAGCTTTCTTT | CASSVSGAAEAFF
many | TRBJ2-5 | TRBV12-3/TRBV12-4 | . | TGTGCCAGCAGTTCTACACGGGAGACCCAGTACTTC | CASSSTRETQYF
many | TRBJ2-5 | TRBV5-1 | . | TGCGCCAGCAGCCTTACCGGGACCCCTGAAGAGACCCAGTACTTC | CASSLTGTPEETQYF
many | TRBJ2-7 | TRBV7-6 | . | TGTGCCAGCAGCTTAGCGCGTGCGTCTGTGGAGCAGTACTTC | CASSLARASVEQYF
. | TRBJ2-5 | TRBV5-1 | TRBD2 | TGCGCCAGCAGCCCGTCGTTTAGCGGGGGCCAAGAGACCCAGTACTTC | CASSPSFSGGQETQYF
few | TRBJ1-2 | TRBV7-2 | . | TGTGCCAGCAGCTTAGGACCGGGGGAGGGGGGGAACTATGGCTACACCTTC | CASSLGPGEGGNYGYTF
few | TRBJ2-7 | TRBV20-1 | TRBD1 | TGCAGTGCTAGCAACGCTATGGACAGGGGAACCTACGAGCAGTACTTC | CSASNAMDRGTYEQYF
few | TRBJ1-6 | TRBV3-2 | . | TGTGCCAGCAGCCTAAGTTCCGGGACAGGATCTCCTAATTCACCCCTCCACTTT | CASSLSSGTGSPNSPLHF
. | TRBJ2-1 | TRBV5-1 | TRBD2 | TGCGCCAGCAGCGTGGGACTAGCGGGGGGAGGGCAGTTCTTC | CASSVGLAGGGQFF
many | TRBJ2-7 | TRBV5-6 | TRBD1 | TGTGCCAGCAGCGTCTCCGGGACAGGGACCTACGAGCAGTACTTC | CASSVSGTGTYEQYF
many | TRBJ2-2 | TRBV7-2 | TRBD1 | TGTGCCAGCAGCTCATACAGGGGGAATAACGGGGAGCTGTTTTTT | CASSSYRGNNGELFF
. | TRBJ2-7 | TRBV18 | . | TGTGCCAGCTCACCACCGGTGGACAGCTACGAGCAGTACTTC | CASSPPVDSYEQYF
many | TRBJ2-1 | TRBV24-1 | TRBD1 | TGTGCCACCAGTGATTACACGACAGGGAGCTATGAGCAGTTCTTC | CATSDYTTGSYEQFF
few | TRBJ2-7 | TRBV10-3 | TRBD1 | TGTGCCATCAGTGAGTCTGGGACAGGGGGTTCCTACGAGCAGTACTTC | CAISESGTGGSYEQYF
many | TRBJ2-3 | TRBV6-1 | TRBD2 | TGTGCCAGCAGAAACAGCGGGGCTGGCACAGATACGCAGTATTTT | CASRNSGAGTDTQYF
many | TRBJ2-7 | TRBV9 | TRBD1 | TGTGCCAGCAGCGTCACAGGGGCCTTCTCCTACGAGCAGTACTTC | CASSVTGAFSYEQYF
. | TRBJ1-1 | TRBV29-1 | TRBD1 | TGCAGCGTTGGGGATAGGACAGGGGGCAACACTGAAGCTTTCTTT | CSVGDRTGGNTEAFF
many | TRBJ1-1 | TRBV5-6 | TRBD1 | TGTGCCAGCAGCTTCCGTAGGACAGGACCCATGAACACTGAAGCTTTCTTT | CASSFRRTGPMNTEAFF
many | TRBJ1-2 | TRBV6-1 | . | TGTGCCAGCAGTCCGACACCTAACTATGGCTACACCTTC | CASSPTPNYGYTF
many | TRBJ2-7 | TRBV7-8 | . | TGTGCCAGCAGCGAGGACCGGACTTACGGAGAGCAGTACTTC | CASSEDRTYGEQYF
many | TRBJ2-3 | TRBV7-9 | . | TGTGCCAGCAGCTTCGAAGAGGTAGATACGCAGTATTTT | CASSFEEVDTQYF
few | TRBJ1-5 | TRBV4-2 | . | TGTGCCAGCAGCCAGGGGAGGAGCGAAAATCAGCCCCAGCATTTT | CASSQGRSENQPQHF